The 29 T cell receptor beta chains given below trace back to one sample, sequenced in a study of regulatory T cells in long-lasting Graves disease. Time point meaning: newly diagnosed GD, antithyroid drugs for less than 3 months. Extracted PBMC RNA gave rise to the TCR library. Arm-PCR of CDR3 regions with iRepertoire HTBI primers generated TCR beta libraries. TCRdb re-analysed the multiplex PCR reads in MiXCR, keeping a single row per CDR3 protein. The sample carries around 250,000 distinct CDR3 sequences, around 19% recorded once. These data were also reused for a study on T cells in Graves' hyperthyroidism and ophthalmopathy.

The sequenced sample was peripheral blood mononuclear cells (PBMCs), obtained at new diagnosis, from a patient treated with antithyroid drugs. All receptors come from a woman in her 30s with Graves disease.

With respect to this clonotype: A read error is possible here, since a much larger clone lies one base away. The chain joins TRBV19 to TRBJ1-2; D uncertain. Germline CDR1 is LNHDA and CDR2 is SQIVND (reference sequence). This CDR3 is 12 amino acids long. The CDR3 DNA follows: TGTACCACTCGGACTTCCTACTATGGCTACACCTTC. This translates into CTTRTSYYGYTF.

This clonotype showed up many times. The chain carries TRBV7-9 and TRBJ1-5; D remains unclear. Germline CDR1 and CDR2: SEHNR and FQNEAQ (reference sequence). V was trimmed by 1 base and J by 5 bases, leaving 3 bases between them. The CDR3 extends over 12 amino acids. CDR3 protein: CASSLVDQPQHF. The DNA for the CDR3 is TGTGCCAGCAGCTTAGTGGATCAGCCCCAGCATTTT.

The rearrangement links TRBV5-5 to TRBJ1-2; TRBD1 might be the D (6 bases). The length of the CDR3 is 13 residues. Trimming stripped 5 bases from V and 6 bases from J, with 14 bases between. Germline-derived CDR1 and CDR2 are SGHKS and YYEKEE (reference sequence). The DNA for the CDR3 is TGTGCCAGCAGGCCAGGGGTTCGGGATGGCTACACCTTC. Its protein product is CASRPGVRDGYTF. The complete variable domain, with remaining parts taken from reference TRBV5-5 and TRBJ1-2, reads DAGVTQSPTHLIKTRGQQVTLRCSPISGHKSVSWYQQVLGQGPQFIFQYYEKEERGRGNFPDRFSARQFPNYSSELNVNALLLGDSALYLCASRPGVRDGYTFGSGTRLTVV.

With regard to this clonotype: A much larger clone is a single base away; this may be a read error. This chain uses TRBV27 with TRBJ2-1; 12 bases align to TRBD2. V lost 2 bases and J lost 10; bases outside the gene matches: 9. CDR3 length: 16 amino acids. Germline V gene lookup returns CDR1 MNHEY and CDR2 SMNVEV (reference sequence). For the CDR3, the DNA is TGTGCCAGCAGTTTACTAGCGGGGGGGCCCTCCTACGAGCAGTTCTTC. Protein sequence: CASSLLAGGPSYEQFF.

The sample holds one count of this clonotype. This rearrangement joins TRBV19 to TRBJ2-6; D is undetermined. The CDR3 totals 15 residues. V shed 3 bases and J shed 1 base, with 7 bases lying between them. Germline V CDR1 and CDR2: LNHDA, SQIVND (reference sequence). CDR3 coding DNA: TGTGCCAGTAGTATTCGGATTTCTGGGGCCAACGTCCTGACTTTC. It translates to CASSIRISGANVLTF.

This clonotype was seen a handful of times. The chain has TRBV4-2 and TRBJ2-2; D tentatively fits TRBD1 or TRBD2 (5 bases each). CDR3 length: 16 amino acids. Trimming pared 4 bases from V and 4 bases from J, leaving 16 bases between. CDR1 is LGHNA and CDR2 is YNFKEQ in the germline V gene. DNA of the CDR3: TGTGCCAGCAGCCCCCTAGGGGAGTCTTTCACCGGGGAGCTGTTTTTT. This codes for CASSPLGESFTGELFF.

This clonotype turned up a few times. This may be a read error: a much more frequent sequence differs by one nucleotide. V and J are TRBV5-1 and TRBJ2-1, with TRBD2 matching over 9 bases. The CDR3 runs 13 residues. Germline V gene lookup returns CDR1 SGHRS and CDR2 YFSETQ. This chain's CDR3 is CASSLASGADQLF. Here the CDR3 DNA reads TGCGCCAGCAGCTTGGCTAGCGGGGCGGACCAGCTCTTC. Based on the CDR3 plus reference TRBV5-1 and TRBJ2-1, the full variable domain is KAGVTQTPRYLIKTRGQQVTLSCSPISGHRSVSWYQQTPGQGLQFLFEYFSETQRNKGNFPGRFSGRQFSNSRSEMNVSTLELGDSALYLCASSLASGADQLFGPGTRLTVL.

This clonotype was seen at least ten times. The chain recombines TRBV7-9 with TRBJ2-5; 11 bases line up with TRBD2. This CDR3 has 15 amino acids. Unmatched junction bases numbered 6, after V lost 4 bases and J lost 5 bases. Germline-derived CDR1 and CDR2 are SEHNR and FQNEAQ (reference sequence). The chain's CDR3 is CASSSRLAGYETQYF. The DNA for the CDR3 is TGTGCCAGCAGCTCGAGACTAGCGGGGTACGAGACCCAGTACTTC.

This clonotype was observed at least ten times. The chain is built from TRBV7-2 and TRBJ1-1; D perhaps matches TRBD1 (6 bases). V was pared by 5 bases and J by 6 bases, with 16 bases between. The germline CDR1 and CDR2 sequences are SGHTA and FQGNSA. There are 14 residues in the CDR3. The chain's CDR3 is CASSPRPDSPEAFF. CDR3 nucleotide sequence: TGTGCCAGCAGCCCCCGGCCGGACAGCCCTGAAGCTTTCTTT. Full variable domain (missing parts from reference TRBV7-2 and TRBJ1-1): GAGVSQSPSNKVTEKGKDVELRCDPISGHTALYWYRQSLGQGLEFLIYFQGNSAPDKSGLPSDRFSAERTGGSVSTLTIQRTQQEDSAVYLCASSPRPDSPEAFFGQGTRLTVV.

This clonotype occurred many times. The chain combines TRBV20-1 with TRBJ2-1, with a tentative D call TRBD1 (5 bases). The germline gives CDR1 DFQATT, CDR2 SNEGSKA (reference sequence). The CDR3 is made up of 14 amino acids. Trimming cost V 0 bases and J 6 bases, with 12 bases left between them. CDR3 in amino acids: CSARDRLGPNEQFF. The CDR3 bases are TGCAGTGCTAGAGATCGACTGGGGCCCAATGAGCAGTTCTTC.

The chain recombines TRBV12-3 or TRBV12-4 with TRBJ2-5, with D maybe TRBD1 (5 bases). This CDR3 has 14 amino acids. V lost 3 bases and J lost 4, with 12 bases in between. Here the CDR3 DNA reads TGTGCCAGCAGTTTTCCAGGGTTGGGAGAGACCCAGTACTTC. Translating gives CASSFPGLGETQYF.

A note on this clonotype: Given a much more abundant clone one base away, this may be a read error. The chain combines TRBV28 with TRBJ1-6, with 7 bases aligning to TRBD1. Germline loops: CDR1 MDHEN, CDR2 SYDVKM. This CDR3 comprises 15 residues. The CDR3 region is CTSSSGTANNSPLHF. CDR3 nucleotide sequence: TGTACCAGCAGTTCCGGGACAGCCAATAATTCACCCCTCCACTTT. The entire variable domain, with the rest obtained from reference TRBV28 and TRBJ1-6, is as follows: DVKVTQSSRYLVKRTGEKVFLECVQDMDHENMFWYRQDPGLGLRLIYFSYDVKMKEKGDIPEGYSVSREKKERFSLILESASTNQTSMYLCTSSSGTANNSPLHFGNGTRLTVT.

This clonotype was seen a few times. The chain combines TRBV9 with TRBJ2-2; TRBD2 is a possible D gene (7 bases). Trimming left V 0 bases short and J 3 bases short, with 9 bases between. This CDR3 has 15 amino acids. The V gene's germline CDR1 is SGDLS and CDR2 YYNGEE. The DNA for the CDR3 is TGTGCCAGCAGCGTAGGGGGGGGGCACACCGGGGAGCTGTTTTTT. Translating gives CASSVGGGHTGELFF. The full variable domain, with the rest looked up from reference TRBV9 and TRBJ2-2, is DSGVTQTPKHLITATGQRVTLRCSPRSGDLSVYWYQQSLDQGLQFLIQYYNGEERAKGNILERFSAQQFPDLHSELNLSSLELGDSALYFCASSVGGGHTGELFFGEGSRLTVL.

This clonotype was seen at least ten times. V and J are TRBV20-1 and TRBJ1-1, with TRBD1 as a possible D gene (6 bases). In germline, CDR1 is DFQATT, CDR2 SNEGSKA (reference sequence). V lost 3 bases, J lost 7 bases, and 15 bases lay in between. The CDR3 length is 13 residues. The CDR3 region is CSARGHREVEAFF. CDR3 nucleotide sequence: TGCAGTGCTAGGGGACACAGGGAGGTTGAAGCTTTCTTT.

At least ten counts were recorded for this clonotype. J is TRBJ2-7 and V is TRBV6-5; 8 bases match TRBD2. J lost 4 bases, V lost 1 base, and 6 bases had no gene match. Germline CDR1 MNHEY, CDR2 SVGAGI. The CDR3 totals 15 residues. CDR3 coding DNA: TGTGCCAGCAGTTACTTGGCGGGGGGAGGTTACGAGCAGTACTTC. This translates into CASSYLAGGGYEQYF.

This clonotype came up many times. The chain is built from TRBV6-1 and TRBJ1-1; D is perhaps TRBD1 (5 bases). The CDR3 is made up of 12 amino acids. Germline-derived CDR1 and CDR2 are MNHNS and SASEGT. Trimming removed 5 bases from V and 8 bases from J, with 12 bases in between. The CDR3 loop is CASSTRGVEAFF. CDR3 bases: TGTGCCAGCAGTACGCGGGGGGTGGAAGCTTTCTTT.

Points on this clonotype: This may come from a read error, since a much larger clone is one base off. The chain employs TRBV12-3 or TRBV12-4 and TRBJ1-2; no clear D. The CDR3 covers 12 residues. The V end lost 8 bases, the J end lost 8 bases, and 15 bases lay between the germline ends. In DNA, the CDR3 is TGTGCCAGCTCCGTGGAGTCTCGGGGCTACACCTTC. Its translation: CASSVESRGYTF.

In its sample, this clonotype was seen many times. CDR3 protein: CAISLGKNTEAFF. CDR3 coding DNA: TGTGCCATCAGCTTAGGGAAGAACACTGAAGCTTTCTTT. V gene TRBV10-3 combines with J gene TRBJ1-1; D is unclear. V was clipped by 6 bases and J by 1 base, with 9 bases between them. The CDR3 sequence is 13 residues long. CDR1 and CDR2 from the germline V gene are ENHRY and SYGVKD.

On this clonotype itself: A much larger clone sits a single nucleotide away, making a read error possible. V is TRBV5-1 and J is TRBJ1-1; maybe TRBD1 (5 bases). This CDR3 comprises 13 residues. Germline loops: CDR1 SGHRS, CDR2 YFSETQ. The V gene lost 4 bases and the J gene lost 4 bases, with 11 bases spanning the gap. CDR3 coding DNA: TGCGCCAGCAGCGACAGAATGAGCACTGAAGCTTTCTTT. Its protein product is CASSDRMSTEAFF. The full variable domain, rest sourced from reference TRBV5-1 and TRBJ1-1, is KAGVTQTPRYLIKTRGQQVTLSCSPISGHRSVSWYQQTPGQGLQFLFEYFSETQRNKGNFPGRFSGRQFSNSRSEMNVSTLELGDSALYLCASSDRMSTEAFFGQGTRLTVV.

CDR3 amino acids: CSAGGEGSSYNEQFF. The DNA for the CDR3 is TGCAGTGCTGGGGGGGAGGGAAGCTCCTACAATGAGCAGTTCTTC. The chain combines TRBV20-1 with TRBJ2-1; 7 bases fit TRBD2. From germline, CDR1 is DFQATT and CDR2 SNEGSKA (reference sequence). This CDR3 contains 15 residues. The V segment lost 5 bases and the J segment 0 bases; nucleotides outside the gene matches: 7.

This clonotype was detected many times. V usage is TRBV15 and J usage is TRBJ1-1; D is possibly TRBD1 (6 bases). This CDR3 is 15 amino acids long. Germline values: CDR1 LNHNV, CDR2 YYDKDF (reference sequence). The germline V and J ends were trimmed by 0 bases and 4 bases, with 12 bases remaining between them. CDR3: CATSRDLGASTEAFF. The CDR3 bases are TGTGCCACCAGCAGAGATTTGGGGGCGAGCACTGAAGCTTTCTTT.

This clonotype was recorded many times. The chain uses TRBV10-3 and TRBJ2-7; a possible D gene is TRBD1 (5 bases). Trimming stripped 6 bases from V and 2 bases from J, with 11 bases between. The germline V gene encodes CDR1 ENHRY and CDR2 SYGVKD. This CDR3 contains 13 residues. The CDR3 region has the DNA TGTGCCATCAGGACAGATCAACCCTACGAGCAGTACTTC. Translated: CAIRTDQPYEQYF.

Of note for this clonotype: The likely explanation is a read error, given a far larger clone one base away. A read error is likely, as this CDR3 ends without the conserved phenylalanine or tryptophan. This sequence joins TRBV6-2 or TRBV6-3 and TRBJ1-6; D possibly corresponds to TRBD1 (5 bases). Trimming took 5 bases from V and 5 from J, leaving 10 bases between them. This CDR3 spans 14 amino acids. Germline CDR1 reads MNHEY; CDR2 reads SVGEGT. The CDR3 nucleotides are TGTGCCAGCAGTGAATCGGGGCATAATTCACCCCTCCACTCT. It is translated as CASSESGHNSPLHS.

This sequence joins TRBV7-2 and TRBJ2-1, with 9 positions matching TRBD2. The CDR3 covers 17 residues. J lost 0 bases, V lost 4 bases, and 7 bases had no gene match. Germline loops: CDR1 SGHTA, CDR2 FQGNSA. CDR3: CASSSYSGGDSYNEQFF. The CDR3 nucleotides read TGTGCCAGCAGCTCCTATAGCGGGGGAGACTCCTACAATGAGCAGTTCTTC.

This clonotype was seen at least ten times. The V and J genes are TRBV7-2 and TRBJ2-3, with D tentatively TRBD2 (7 bases). V was clipped by 4 bases and J by 2 bases, with 16 bases between them. The CDR3 is 16 residues long. Germline CDR1 and CDR2: SGHTA and FQGNSA. The CDR3 loop is CASSYKGGRITDTQYF. CDR3 coding DNA: TGTGCCAGCAGCTATAAGGGGGGGCGGATCACAGATACGCAGTATTTT. Full variable domain (missing parts from reference TRBV7-2 and TRBJ2-3): GAGVSQSPSNKVTEKGKDVELRCDPISGHTALYWYRQSLGQGLEFLIYFQGNSAPDKSGLPSDRFSAERTGGSVSTLTIQRTQQEDSAVYLCASSYKGGRITDTQYFGPGTRLTVL.

V gene TRBV5-1 combines with J gene TRBJ2-1, with no clear D. The germline V gene has CDR1 SGHRS and CDR2 YFSETQ. Trimming took 0 bases from V and 7 from J, leaving 11 bases between them. This CDR3 spans 14 amino acids. CDR3 nucleotide sequence: TGCGCCAGCAGCTTGGTGGACCAGAGGAATGAGCAGTTCTTC. It yields the protein CASSLVDQRNEQFF. The variable domain in full, completed from reference TRBV5-1 and TRBJ2-1, reads KAGVTQTPRYLIKTRGQQVTLSCSPISGHRSVSWYQQTPGQGLQFLFEYFSETQRNKGNFPGRFSGRQFSNSRSEMNVSTLELGDSALYLCASSLVDQRNEQFFGPGTRLTVL.

This clonotype was seen many times. This rearrangement joins TRBV29-1 to TRBJ1-1; 8 bases agree with TRBD1. The CDR3 is 12 residues long. The V gene's germline CDR1 is SQVTM and CDR2 ANQGSEA. V dropped 6 bases and J dropped 1; count of bases not matched to a gene: 1. The CDR3 loop reads CSVRGRNTEAFF. The CDR3 region has the DNA TGCAGCGTCAGGGGGCGGAACACTGAAGCTTTCTTT.

This chain uses TRBV7-2 with TRBJ2-5, with TRBD1 as a possible D gene (6 bases). In germline, CDR1 is SGHTA, CDR2 FQGNSA. The CDR3 sequence is 13 residues long. Between the trimmed V and J ends, which lost 5 bases and 5 bases, there was a span of 12 bases. CDR3 amino acids: CASSPPQGETQYF. The CDR3 DNA reads TGTGCCAGCAGCCCCCCCCAGGGGGAGACCCAGTACTTC.

Many counts were recorded for this clonotype. The chain uses TRBV11-2 and TRBJ2-5, with D possibly being TRBD2 (5 bases). Germline V lookup: CDR1 SGHAT, CDR2 FQNNGV. The CDR3 consists of 13 residues. The germline V and J ends were trimmed by 5 bases and 4 bases, with 11 bases remaining between them. CDR3 amino acids: CASSERLGETQYF. The DNA of the CDR3 is TGTGCCAGCAGCGAGCGGCTGGGAGAGACCCAGTACTTC.